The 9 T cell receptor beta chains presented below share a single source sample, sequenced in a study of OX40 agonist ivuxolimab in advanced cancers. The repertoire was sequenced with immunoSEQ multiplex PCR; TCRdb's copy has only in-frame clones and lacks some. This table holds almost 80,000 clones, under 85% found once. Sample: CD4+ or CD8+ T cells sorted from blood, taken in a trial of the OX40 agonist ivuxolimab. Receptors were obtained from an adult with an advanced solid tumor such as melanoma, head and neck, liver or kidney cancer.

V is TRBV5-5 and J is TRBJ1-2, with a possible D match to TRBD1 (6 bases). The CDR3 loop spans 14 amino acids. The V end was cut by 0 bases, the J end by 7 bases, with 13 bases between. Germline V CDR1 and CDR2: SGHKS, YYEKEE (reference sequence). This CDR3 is CASSLALQGGGYTF. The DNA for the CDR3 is TGTGCCAGCAGCTTGGCCTTACAGGGAGGTGGCTACACCTTC.

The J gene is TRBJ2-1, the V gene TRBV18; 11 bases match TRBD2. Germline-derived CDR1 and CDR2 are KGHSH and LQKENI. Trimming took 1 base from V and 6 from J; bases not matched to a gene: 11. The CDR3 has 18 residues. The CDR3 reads CASSPLGGLAGGPNEQFF. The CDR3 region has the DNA TGTGCCAGCTCACCACTCGGAGGGTTAGCGGGAGGGCCCAATGAGCAGTTCTTC. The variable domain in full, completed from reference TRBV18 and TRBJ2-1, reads NAGVMQNPRHLVRRRGQEARLRCSPMKGHSHVYWYRQLPEEGLKFMVYLQKENIIDESGMPKERFSAEFPKEGPSILRIQQVVRGDSAAYFCASSPLGGLAGGPNEQFFGPGTRLTVL.

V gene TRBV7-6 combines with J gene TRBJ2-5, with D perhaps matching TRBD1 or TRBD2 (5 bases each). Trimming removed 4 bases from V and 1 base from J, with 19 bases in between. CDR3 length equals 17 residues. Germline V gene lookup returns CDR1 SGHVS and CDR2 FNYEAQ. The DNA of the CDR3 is TGTGCCAGCAGCTCGGGCCAGCGGATAGGGGCCCAAGAGACCCAGTACTTC. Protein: CASSSGQRIGAQETQYF.

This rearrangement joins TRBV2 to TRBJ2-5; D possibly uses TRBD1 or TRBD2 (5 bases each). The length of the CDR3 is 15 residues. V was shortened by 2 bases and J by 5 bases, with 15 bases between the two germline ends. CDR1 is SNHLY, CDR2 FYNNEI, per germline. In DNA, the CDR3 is TGTGCCAGCAGTGAATCGAGGGGTTTTACGGAGACCCAGTACTTC. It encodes CASSESRGFTETQYF. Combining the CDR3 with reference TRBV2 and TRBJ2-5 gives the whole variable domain EPEVTQTPSHQVTQMGQEVILRCVPISNHLYFYWYRQILGQKVEFLVSFYNNEISEKSEIFDDQFSVERPDGSNFTLKIRSTKLEDSAMYFCASSESRGFTETQYFGPGTRLLVL.

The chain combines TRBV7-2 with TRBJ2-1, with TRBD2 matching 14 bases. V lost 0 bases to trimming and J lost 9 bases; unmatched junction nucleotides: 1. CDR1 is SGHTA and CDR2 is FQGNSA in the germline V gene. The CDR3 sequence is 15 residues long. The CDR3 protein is CASSLAGLAGVEQFF. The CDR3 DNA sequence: TGTGCCAGCAGCTTAGCGGGACTAGCGGGAGTTGAGCAGTTCTTC.

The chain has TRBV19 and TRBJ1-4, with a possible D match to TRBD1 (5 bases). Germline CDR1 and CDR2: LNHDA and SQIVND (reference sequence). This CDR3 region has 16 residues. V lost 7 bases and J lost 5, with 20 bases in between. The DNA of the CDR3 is TGTGCCAGTACCCCCAACGTCCGGGGGGTGAATGAAAAACTGTTTTTT. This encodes CASTPNVRGVNEKLFF.

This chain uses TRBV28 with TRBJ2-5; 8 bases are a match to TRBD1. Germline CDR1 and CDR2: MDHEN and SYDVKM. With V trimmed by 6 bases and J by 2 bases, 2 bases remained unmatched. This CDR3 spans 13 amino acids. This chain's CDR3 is CASRRQGQETQYF. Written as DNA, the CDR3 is TGTGCCAGCAGGCGACAGGGGCAAGAGACCCAGTACTTC.

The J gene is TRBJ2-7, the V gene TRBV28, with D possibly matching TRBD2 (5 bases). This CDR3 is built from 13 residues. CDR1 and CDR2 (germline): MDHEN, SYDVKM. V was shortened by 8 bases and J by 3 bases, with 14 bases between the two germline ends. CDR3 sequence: CASGTGKLYEQYV. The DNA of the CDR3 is TGTGCCAGCGGAACCGGGAAGCTCTACGAGCAGTACGTC.

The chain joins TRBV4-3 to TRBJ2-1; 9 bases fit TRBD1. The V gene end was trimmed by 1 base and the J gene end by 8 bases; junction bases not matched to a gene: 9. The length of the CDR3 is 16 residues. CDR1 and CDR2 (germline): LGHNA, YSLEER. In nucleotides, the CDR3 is TGCGCCAGCAGCCAAGGGACAGGGGAGGCGGGAGATGAGCAGTTCTTC. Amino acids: CASSQGTGEAGDEQFF.